The clone carrying this TCR beta chain was seen ten or more times. No antigen is known for it. In a library made to pick up alpha chains, this beta chain is a stray read with a size that means little. This sample is drawn from a study of spatial heterogeneity in lung cancer. Study-level results: Mutation counts in tumors were tracked by counts of expanded intratumoral alpha and beta TCRs.

TCRdb ran MiXCR on the 5' RACE reads and lists one entry per CDR3 protein. In the table there are 5,500 to 8,500 distinct CDR3 sequences, about 12% of which are singletons. Time point of the sample: sample taken at primary tumor resection. Sequences were derived from lung tumor tissue, sampled at surgery. This receptor was obtained from a male donor with early-stage non-small cell lung cancer.

CDR3 DNA sequence: TGTGCCAGCAGTACCGCCGGGACGAACTACAATGAGCAGTTCTTC. Translated, it gives CASSTAGTNYNEQFF. The chain uses TRBV7-2 and TRBJ2-1, with D perhaps matching TRBD1 or TRBD2 (5 bases each). Germline loops: CDR1 SGHTA, CDR2 FQGNSA. The CDR3 spans 15 residues. V was clipped by 6 bases and J by 3 bases, with 15 bases between them.